The clone carrying this TCR beta chain was detected only once. Its antigen is not known. This sample was taken from a study of cytotoxic CD8 clonotypes in ibrutinib-treated CLL. Study-wide results and caveats: Public clonotypes, an uncommon group, contracted or remained stable on treatment.

The method was immunoSEQ multiplex PCR; TCRdb's version includes in-frame clones alone and lacks a portion of them. This sample has about 140,000 clones, with approximately 80% found just once. This material consisted of PBMCs, taken after 12 months of ibrutinib treatment. The clonotype was recovered from a human donor with chronic lymphocytic leukemia.

Here the CDR3 reads CASSLFGTSDSYEQYF. The CDR3 coding sequence is TGTGCCAGCAGCTTATTCGGGACTAGCGACTCCTACGAGCAGTACTTC. The chain recombines TRBV7-3 with TRBJ2-7; 10 bases agree with TRBD2. Germline V lookup: CDR1 SGHTA, CDR2 FQGTGA. This CDR3 has 16 residues. Germline trimming cut 2 bases from V and 0 bases from J; bases unmatched to any gene: 4.